Listed below are T cell receptor beta chains from one sample, sequenced in a study of blood T cells in healthy people across ages. MiXCR, run by TCRdb on the 5' RACE reads, gives a single entry per CDR3 protein. The sample contains 1.5 million to 2 million distinct CDR3 sequences, around 35% of which appear only once. Sequenced input: blood. These TCRs come from a woman aged 30 to 39 in good health. Each CDR3 is given with its conserved first and last residue. Each record gives: CDR3 protein, J gene, D gene, V gene. The D gene is left open where the match is weak.

CASCHREYNEQFF	TRBJ2-1	-	TRBV3-1
CSARGGTPGDVGYTF	TRBJ1-2	-	TRBV20-1
CASSYYRDQPQHF	TRBJ1-5	-	TRBV6-5
CASSQHPLEQYF	TRBJ2-7	-	TRBV3-1
CASRSWNRGFLNTEAFF	TRBJ1-1	TRBD1	TRBV5-6
CASSQVTGADTQYF	TRBJ2-3	TRBD1	TRBV4-2
CASSPAGFTDTQYF	TRBJ2-3	-	TRBV28
CASSEQGIVNTEAFF	TRBJ1-1	-	TRBV2
CASSQTGLAGGSTDTQYF	TRBJ2-3	TRBD2	TRBV4-2
CAWSVGDSDNQPQHF	TRBJ1-5	TRBD1	TRBV30
CASSQELAGGREAQYF	TRBJ2-5	TRBD2	TRBV4-1
CASSGGQGFYNEQFF	TRBJ2-1	TRBD1	TRBV6-2/TRBV6-3
CASSHGQGVTDMQYF	TRBJ2-3	TRBD1	TRBV7-6
CATSDSSGGVMMGTSWYNEQFF	TRBJ2-1	-	TRBV24-1
CSVRDGGYNQPQHF	TRBJ1-5	-	TRBV29-1
CAWSASLNTEAFF	TRBJ1-1	-	TRBV30
CASSPGDRTQNIQYF	TRBJ2-4	-	TRBV5-1
CASRKVADSYGYTF	TRBJ1-2	-	TRBV11-3
CASSAGQSTDTQYF	TRBJ2-3	TRBD1	TRBV9
CSAGQGGRGYEQYF	TRBJ2-7	-	TRBV29-1
CASSLEGRRETQYF	TRBJ2-5	-	TRBV5-1
CASSLEGPSSGQFF	TRBJ2-1	-	TRBV5-4
CSARPPGLARVSTDTQYF	TRBJ2-3	TRBD2	TRBV20-1
CASSLAPSGDTQYF	TRBJ2-3	-	TRBV27
CSARVMDRANYGYTF	TRBJ1-2	TRBD1	TRBV20-1
CASSLTTGTSYEQYF	-	-	TRBV5-1
CSARDVGGYTF	TRBJ1-2	-	TRBV20-1
CAGRDDLIGSNEQFF	TRBJ2-1	-	TRBV12-3/TRBV12-4
CASSSRGFDTEAFF	TRBJ1-1	TRBD1	TRBV5-1
CASSPSKGKTQYF	TRBJ2-5	-	TRBV27
CSARDTQGARRTDTQYF	TRBJ2-3	TRBD1	TRBV20-1
CASSQVRGTAANYGYTF	TRBJ1-2	-	TRBV4-1
CASSSGSGGARYQETQYF	TRBJ2-5	TRBD2	TRBV6-2/TRBV6-3
CSARTSGKPQETQYF	TRBJ2-5	TRBD2	TRBV20-1
CASSWGTRDHEQYF	TRBJ2-7	TRBD2	TRBV5-1
CASSYLKRFQSTDTQYF	TRBJ2-3	-	TRBV6-8
CASSPRQGSGGANVLTF	TRBJ2-6	TRBD1	TRBV5-6
CSARQGDQFQETQYF	TRBJ2-5	TRBD1	TRBV20-1
CASGWDRNIQYF	TRBJ2-4	TRBD1	TRBV2
CASSERQGPPYEQYF	TRBJ2-7	-	TRBV10-2
CASSLTGSQYF	TRBJ2-3	-	TRBV28
CASSGLDQPQHF	TRBJ1-5	-	TRBV27
CASSWTSGRGAYGTHTQYF	TRBJ2-3	TRBD2	TRBV28
CASSEPSFSTDTQYF	TRBJ2-3	-	TRBV6-1
CASSWGINYGYTF	TRBJ1-2	-	TRBV5-1
CASSSWLQPKSYEQYF	TRBJ2-7	-	TRBV7-9
CASSLRALTGELFF	TRBJ2-2	-	TRBV11-2
CASSATPGQGYSNYGYTF	TRBJ1-2	TRBD1	TRBV27
CASSLNGRANEQFF	TRBJ2-1	TRBD2	TRBV7-3
CAAEQGAGGYTF	TRBJ1-2	TRBD1	TRBV25-1
CASSPAGNQETQYF	TRBJ2-5	-	TRBV4-1
CASSFSRAEQYF	TRBJ2-7	-	TRBV28
CASSLDTGEDNEQFF	TRBJ2-1	-	TRBV5-1
CASSPPGAGVYNEQFF	TRBJ2-1	TRBD2	TRBV2
CASSQGYHQLSYNEQFF	TRBJ2-1	-	TRBV4-1